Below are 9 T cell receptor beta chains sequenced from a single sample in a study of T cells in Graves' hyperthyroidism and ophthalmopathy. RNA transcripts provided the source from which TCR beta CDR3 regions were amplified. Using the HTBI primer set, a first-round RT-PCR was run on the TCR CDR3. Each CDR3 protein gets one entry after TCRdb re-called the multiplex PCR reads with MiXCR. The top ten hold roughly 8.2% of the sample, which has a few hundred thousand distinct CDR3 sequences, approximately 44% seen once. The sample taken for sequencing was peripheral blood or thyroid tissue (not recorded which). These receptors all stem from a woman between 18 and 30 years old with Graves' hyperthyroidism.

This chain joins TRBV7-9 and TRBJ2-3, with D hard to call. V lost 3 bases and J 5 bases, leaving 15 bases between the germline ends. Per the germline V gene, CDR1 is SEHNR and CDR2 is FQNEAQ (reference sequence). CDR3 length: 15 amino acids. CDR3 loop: CASSLLLSKGDTQYF. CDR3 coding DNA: TGTGCCAGCAGCTTGTTGCTTTCCAAAGGAGATACGCAGTATTTT.

CDR3 in DNA: TGCGCCAGCAGCTTGCGCCTAGCGGGAGGGCCCTACACCTTC. Protein: CASSLRLAGGPYTF. The chain combines TRBV5-1 with TRBJ1-2; D unclear. The length of the CDR3 is 14 residues. Germline lookup yields CDR1 SGHRS and CDR2 YFSETQ. The V and J ends lost 1 base and 10 bases respectively, with 17 bases between them. Together with reference TRBV5-1 and TRBJ1-2, the CDR3 gives the full variable domain: KAGVTQTPRYLIKTRGQQVTLSCSPISGHRSVSWYQQTPGQGLQFLFEYFSETQRNKGNFPGRFSGRQFSNSRSEMNVSTLELGDSALYLCASSLRLAGGPYTFGSGTRLTVV.

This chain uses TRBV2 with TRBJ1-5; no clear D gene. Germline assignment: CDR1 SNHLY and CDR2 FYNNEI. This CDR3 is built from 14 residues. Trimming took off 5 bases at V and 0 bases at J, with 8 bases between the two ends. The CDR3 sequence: CASSSTNSNQPQHF. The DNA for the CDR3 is TGTGCCAGCAGTTCGACCAATAGCAATCAGCCCCAGCATTTT. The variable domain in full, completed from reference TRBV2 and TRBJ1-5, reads EPEVTQTPSHQVTQMGQEVILRCVPISNHLYFYWYRQILGQKVEFLVSFYNNEISEKSEIFDDQFSVERPDGSNFTLKIRSTKLEDSAMYFCASSSTNSNQPQHFGDGTRLSIL.

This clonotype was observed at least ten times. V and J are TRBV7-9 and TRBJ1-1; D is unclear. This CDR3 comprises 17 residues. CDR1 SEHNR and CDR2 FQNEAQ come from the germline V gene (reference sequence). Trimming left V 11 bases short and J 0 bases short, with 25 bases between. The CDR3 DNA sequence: TGTGCCTTCCAACCGTTTATACGGGGAATATTGAACACTGAAGCTTTCTTT. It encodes CAFQPFIRGILNTEAFF.

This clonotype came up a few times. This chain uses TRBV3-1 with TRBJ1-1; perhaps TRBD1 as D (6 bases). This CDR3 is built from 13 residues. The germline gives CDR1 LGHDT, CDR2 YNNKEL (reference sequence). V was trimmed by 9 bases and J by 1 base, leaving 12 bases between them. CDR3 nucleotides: TGTGCCAGTCGGGGGGGGCCGAACACTGAAGCTTTCTTT. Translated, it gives CASRGGPNTEAFF. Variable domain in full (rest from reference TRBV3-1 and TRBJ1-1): DTAVSQTPKYLVTQMGNDKSIKCEQNLGHDTMYWYKQDSKKFLKIMFSYNNKELIINETVPNRFSPKSPDKAHLNLHINSLELGDSAVYFCASRGGPNTEAFFGQGTRLTVV.

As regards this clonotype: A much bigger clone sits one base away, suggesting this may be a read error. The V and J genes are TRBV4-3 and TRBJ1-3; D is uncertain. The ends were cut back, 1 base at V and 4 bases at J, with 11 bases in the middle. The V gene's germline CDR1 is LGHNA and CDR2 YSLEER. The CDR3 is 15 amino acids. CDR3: CASSQGPEVGNTIYF. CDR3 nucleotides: TGCGCCAGCAGCCAAGGCCCAGAGGTAGGAAACACCATATATTTT.

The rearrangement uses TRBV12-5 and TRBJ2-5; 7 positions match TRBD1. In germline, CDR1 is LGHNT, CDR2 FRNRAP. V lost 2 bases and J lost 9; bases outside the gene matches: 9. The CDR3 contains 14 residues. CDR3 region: CASGLTWPGQPQYF. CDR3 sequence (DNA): TGTGCTAGTGGTTTGACGTGGCCGGGACAGCCCCAGTACTTC.

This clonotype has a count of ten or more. CDR3 in DNA: TGTGCCACCAGTGATTCCCCCCCGGGAAACACCATATATTTT. Protein: CATSDSPPGNTIYF. The rearrangement uses TRBV24-1 and TRBJ1-3; D is ambiguous. Looked up from germline, CDR1 is KGHDR and CDR2 is SFDVKD. V was pared by 2 bases and J by 4 bases, with 8 bases between. This CDR3 is built from 14 residues.

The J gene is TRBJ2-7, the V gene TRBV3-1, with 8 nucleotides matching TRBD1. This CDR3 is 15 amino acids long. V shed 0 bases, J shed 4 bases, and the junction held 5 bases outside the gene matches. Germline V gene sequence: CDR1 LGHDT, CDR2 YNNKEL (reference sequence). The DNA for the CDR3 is TGTGCCAGCAGCCAAGAGGGGGGACAGGTATACGAGCAGTACTTC. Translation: CASSQEGGQVYEQYF.